This TCR beta chain is drawn from a study of blood T cell repertoires in COVID-19. Study-wide background: Researchers got acute and convalescent COVID-19 samples from the United States, Italy and Spain. PBMCs, B-cell-depleted T cells, or T cells were the source of the cDNA or gDNA that made up the material.

This clone was seen just once. This same CDR3 is encoded by further DNA sequences in the sample. CDR1 is KGHSH and CDR2 is LQKENI in the germline V gene. CDR3 length equals 15 residues. Trimming removed 3 bases at V and 0 bases at J, with 9 bases between. In the study's own analysis: For nucleated cells, counts were estimated from reference gene primer amplification. The assay was immunoSEQ multiplex PCR, and TCRdb's table has in-frame clones only and misses some. The V and J calls and clone size come from that table; D and trimming were worked out from the DNA. The sample includes around 240,000 clones, roughly 83% of them seen just once.

The sequenced material came from peripheral blood. The sequence was collected from a woman in her fifties or sixties with acute or convalescent COVID-19. The genes are TRBV18 and TRBJ2-1; D is possibly TRBD2 (5 bases). CDR3 protein: CASSPLGSSYNEQFF. In DNA, the CDR3 is TGTGCCAGCTCACCTTTGGGGAGCTCCTACAATGAGCAGTTCTTC.